These T cell receptor beta chains were read from a single sample in a study of T-cell memory formation after mild COVID-19. A single record per CDR3 protein comes from TCRdb applying MiXCR to the 5' RACE reads. The sample lists about 100,000 distinct CDR3 sequences, around 15% seen once, with 39% in the top ten. The specimen sequenced was PBMCs or a T cell subset sorted from them (not recorded which). The receptors come from a man aged 18 to 35 who had mild COVID-19 (a few samples of this study predate the infection). Cell type and time point are not known. The CDR3 runs from the conserved cysteine through the conserved F or W. The order of the fields is clone size, V gene, J gene, D gene, CDR3 protein, CDR3 DNA. D genes are given only for firm matches. Some rows have no size entry. The others give once, few or many, or a class for an expanded clone.

abundance: .
v_gene: TRBV20-1
j_gene: TRBJ2-3
d_gene: .
CDR3aa: CSAAQGPRTDTQYF
CDR3nt: TGCAGTGCCGCCCAGGGACCAAGAACAGATACGCAGTATTTT

abundance: few
v_gene: TRBV4-1
j_gene: TRBJ2-7
d_gene: TRBD1
CDR3aa: CASSQGPGQTYEQYF
CDR3nt: TGCGCCAGCAGCCAGGGGCCGGGACAGACCTACGAGCAGTACTTC

abundance: .
v_gene: TRBV4-1
j_gene: TRBJ2-1
d_gene: .
CDR3aa: CASSQQWPNEQFF
CDR3nt: TGCGCCAGCAGCCAACAGTGGCCCAATGAGCAGTTCTTC

abundance: .
v_gene: TRBV12-3/TRBV12-4
j_gene: TRBJ1-2
d_gene: .
CDR3aa: CASSLVDYGYTF
CDR3nt: TGTGCCAGCAGTTTGGTGGATTACGGCTACACCTTC

abundance: many
v_gene: TRBV4-2
j_gene: TRBJ2-1
d_gene: .
CDR3aa: CASSQRSRAYNEQFF
CDR3nt: TGTGCCAGCAGCCAAAGATCGCGTGCCTACAATGAGCAGTTCTTC

abundance: few
v_gene: TRBV5-1
j_gene: TRBJ2-3
d_gene: .
CDR3aa: CASSLSSGVGDTQYF
CDR3nt: TGCGCCAGCAGCTTGTCATCAGGGGTGGGAGATACGCAGTATTTT

abundance: few
v_gene: TRBV7-2
j_gene: TRBJ2-7
d_gene: .
CDR3aa: CASSRTARDHEQYF
CDR3nt: TGTGCCAGCAGCCGGACGGCCAGGGACCACGAGCAGTACTTC

abundance: few
v_gene: TRBV7-9
j_gene: TRBJ2-5
d_gene: .
CDR3aa: CASSRTSRETQYF
CDR3nt: TGTGCCAGCAGCCGAACTAGCAGAGAGACCCAGTACTTC

abundance: many
v_gene: TRBV27
j_gene: TRBJ1-6
d_gene: TRBD1
CDR3aa: CASRTGTGIAPLHF
CDR3nt: TGTGCCAGCAGAACCGGGACAGGGATAGCACCCCTCCACTTT

abundance: .
v_gene: TRBV28
j_gene: TRBJ1-1
d_gene: TRBD1
CDR3aa: CASRRQGMNTEAFF
CDR3nt: TGTGCCAGCAGGCGACAGGGCATGAACACTGAAGCTTTCTTT

abundance: .
v_gene: TRBV10-3
j_gene: TRBJ1-5
d_gene: .
CDR3aa: CAIRGDGGQPQHF
CDR3nt: TGTGCCATCAGGGGGGACGGTGGTCAGCCCCAGCATTTT

abundance: .
v_gene: TRBV9
j_gene: TRBJ2-1
d_gene: .
CDR3aa: CASSAGQLDNEQFF
CDR3nt: TGTGCCAGCAGCGCCGGACAGTTAGACAATGAGCAGTTCTTC